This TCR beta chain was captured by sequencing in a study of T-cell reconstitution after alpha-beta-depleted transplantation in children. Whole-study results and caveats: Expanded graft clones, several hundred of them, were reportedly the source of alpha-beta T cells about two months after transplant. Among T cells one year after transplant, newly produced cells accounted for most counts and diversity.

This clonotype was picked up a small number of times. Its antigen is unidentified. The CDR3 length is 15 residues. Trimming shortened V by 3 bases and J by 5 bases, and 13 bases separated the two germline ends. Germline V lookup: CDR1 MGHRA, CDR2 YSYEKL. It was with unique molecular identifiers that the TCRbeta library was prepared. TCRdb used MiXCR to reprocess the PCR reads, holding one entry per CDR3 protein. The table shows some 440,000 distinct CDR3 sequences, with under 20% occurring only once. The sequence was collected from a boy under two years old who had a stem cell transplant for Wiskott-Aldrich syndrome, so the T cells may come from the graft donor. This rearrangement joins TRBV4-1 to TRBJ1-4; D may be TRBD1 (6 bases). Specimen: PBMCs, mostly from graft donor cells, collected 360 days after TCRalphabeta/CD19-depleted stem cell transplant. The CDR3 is CASSHRDTRNEKLFF. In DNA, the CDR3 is TGCGCCAGCAGCCACCGGGACACCAGGAATGAAAAACTGTTTTTT.